What follows are 11 T cell receptor beta chains derived from one specimen sequenced in a study of T-cell reconstitution after alpha-beta-depleted transplantation in children (dated by TCRdb to 2015 to 2016). To prepare the library, PCR was applied. The sequencer listed for this sample is Illumina HiSeq 2500. TCR library preparation used molecular barcoding, with unique molecular identifiers applied to normalize quantification of the TCRbeta repertoire. TCRdb trimmed public reads at Q25 via fastp, called clones via MiXCR and kept in-frame beta chains. Duplicate CDR3 protein sequences are folded into a single record with the most common DNA and genes. Here the sample has fewer than 550,000 distinct CDR3 sequences; roughly a tenth occur a single time. The top ten hold just over 2% of the sample. Per the publication, the treatment or condition label means: allogeneic hematopoietic cell transplantation with graft depleted of TCRalphabeta T cells and CD19 B cells.

The starting material was PBMCs, obtained before TCRalphabeta/CD19-depleted stem cell transplant. These receptors all come from a child aged 2-15 years with inherited bone marrow failure, due to receive a stem cell transplant.

This clonotype has a handful of counts. V is TRBV19 and J is TRBJ2-7, with D perhaps TRBD1 (6 bases). V lost 11 bases, J lost 2 bases, and 19 bases lay in between. Germline V gene data show CDR1 as LNHDA and CDR2 as SQIVND (reference sequence). This CDR3 contains 14 residues. The CDR3 is CARDSTGSTYEQYF. Here the CDR3 DNA reads TGTGCCCGAGATTCAACAGGGAGTACCTACGAGCAGTACTTC.

This clonotype was seen ten or more times. This chain links TRBV24-1 with TRBJ2-3, with D possibly matching TRBD1 (5 bases). With 1 base removed from V and 8 bases from J, the gap between germline ends came to 15 bases. The CDR3 sequence is 15 residues long. Per the germline V gene, CDR1 is KGHDR and CDR2 is SFDVKD. The CDR3: CATSDLLQGIATQYF. CDR3 coding DNA: TGTGCCACCAGTGATTTACTTCAGGGCATTGCTACGCAGTATTTT.

This clonotype was observed a few times. The rearrangement links TRBV20-1 to TRBJ2-1; TRBD2 aligns across 7 bases. Germline lookup yields CDR1 DFQATT and CDR2 SNEGSKA (reference sequence). This CDR3 spans 17 amino acids. Trimming cost V 0 bases and J 1 base; bases outside gene matches: 9. The CDR3 region is CSARDQERDHSYNEQFF. The DNA for the CDR3 is TGCAGTGCTAGAGATCAGGAGCGGGATCATTCCTACAATGAGCAGTTCTTC.

This clonotype was counted at least ten times. This chain links TRBV5-1 with TRBJ2-7, with D unresolved. CDR3 length: 15 residues. Germline values: CDR1 SGHRS, CDR2 YFSETQ. V was clipped by 2 bases and J by 3 bases, with 15 bases between them. The CDR3 here is CASSFTAAYIYEQYF. In nucleotides, the CDR3 is TGCGCCAGCAGCTTTACGGCGGCCTACATCTACGAGCAGTACTTC.

This clonotype was recorded many times. The CDR3 reads CASSQDRTGELFF. The CDR3 DNA follows: TGTGCCAGCAGCCAAGACAGGACCGGGGAGCTGTTTTTT. The chain joins TRBV3-1 to TRBJ2-2; D is ambiguous. The CDR3 loop spans 13 amino acids. Trimming pared 0 bases from V and 5 bases from J, leaving 4 bases between. Germline V gene data show CDR1 as LGHDT and CDR2 as YNNKEL (reference sequence).

The sample holds one count of this clonotype. A read error may explain this, as a much larger clone is one base away. The gene calls are TRBV18 and TRBJ2-1; D gene unclear. Germline CDR1 reads KGHSH; CDR2 reads LQKENI. CDR3 size: 16 residues. The V gene lost 3 bases and the J gene lost 4 bases, with 16 bases spanning the gap. The CDR3 region has the DNA TGTGCCAGCTCACCTTTAAGGGTGGGAACTTACAATGAGCAGTTCTTC. It specifies CASSPLRVGTYNEQFF.

This clonotype was recorded many times. The chain recombines TRBV29-1 with TRBJ2-1; 13 positions agree with TRBD2. In germline, CDR1 is SQVTM, CDR2 ANQGSEA. This CDR3 comprises 16 residues. The ends lost 4 bases at V and 8 bases at J; junction bases unmatched: 11. CDR3 protein: CSVAFFIGLAGDEQFF. In DNA, the CDR3 is TGCAGCGTTGCCTTTTTTATAGGACTAGCGGGAGATGAGCAGTTCTTC.

The genes are TRBV27 and TRBJ1-2; D is unclear. V was trimmed by 6 bases and J by 3 bases, leaving 14 bases between them. Germline V gene sequence: CDR1 MNHEY, CDR2 SMNVEV (reference sequence). The CDR3 has 14 amino acids. Written as DNA, the CDR3 is TGTGCCAGCAGCCCCGTGGCTCCCTACTATGGCTACACCTTC. Its protein is CASSPVAPYYGYTF.

The chain combines TRBV5-1 with TRBJ2-1; the D gene is possibly TRBD2 (5 bases). V was clipped by 2 bases and J by 6 bases, with 18 bases between them. The CDR3 consists of 16 residues. CDR1 and CDR2 from the germline V gene are SGHRS and YFSETQ. The CDR3, as DNA: TGCGCCAGCAGCTTCCCGACTGGGGAGAGGATCAATGAGCAGTTCTTC. Amino acids: CASSFPTGERINEQFF.

This chain links TRBV15 with TRBJ1-1, with D unresolved. Trimming removed 0 bases at V and 3 bases at J, with 14 bases between. The germline V gene has CDR1 LNHNV and CDR2 YYDKDF (reference sequence). The length of the CDR3 is 16 residues. This CDR3 reads CATSRDQRALYTEAFF. Here the CDR3 DNA reads TGTGCCACCAGCAGAGATCAGAGGGCCCTCTACACTGAAGCTTTCTTT. Combining the CDR3 with reference TRBV15 and TRBJ1-1 gives the whole variable domain DAMVIQNPRYQVTQFGKPVTLSCSQTLNHNVMYWYQQKSSQAPKLLFHYYDKDFNNEADTPDNFQSRRPNTSFCFLDIRSPGLGDTAMYLCATSRDQRALYTEAFFGQGTRLTVV.

This clonotype occurred many times. This sequence joins TRBV20-1 and TRBJ2-7; D is perhaps TRBD2 (6 bases). The CDR3 contains 15 residues. Trimming pared 3 bases from V and 2 bases from J, leaving 17 bases between. The germline CDR1 and CDR2 sequences are DFQATT and SNEGSKA (reference sequence). CDR3 in amino acids: CSASRPGEHPYEQYF. The CDR3 DNA reads as TGCAGTGCTAGCAGACCGGGGGAGCATCCCTACGAGCAGTACTTC.